The 22 T cell receptor beta chains given below trace back to one sample, sequenced in a study of memory CD4+ T cells and cytomegalovirus serostatus. TCRdb keeps only in-frame clones here, not all; method: immunoSEQ multiplex PCR. The sample consists of 45,000 to 65,000 clones, around 78% of them appearing once. The sort gate was single viable CD3+CD4+CD8-CD45RO+ cells for memory CD4+ T cells. Input material: memory CD4+ T cells from blood. These receptor sequences come from an adult in good health and CMV-seronegative.

The CDR3 nucleotides read TGTGCCAGCAGCCGAGGGGGCTCCAGGGGCAGGGGGCGCGCTGGGGCCAACGTCCTGACTTTC. The encoded protein is CASSRGGSRGRGRAGANVLTF. The chain uses TRBV4-2 and TRBJ2-6; TRBD1 aligns across 8 bases. Germline V gene lookup returns CDR1 LGHNA and CDR2 YNFKEQ. V was pared by 4 bases and J by 2 bases, with 19 bases of the junction left unmatched. The CDR3 runs 21 residues.

This chain connects TRBV5-1 to TRBJ2-5, with D possibly TRBD2 on 5 matching bases. Germline V gives CDR1 SGHRS, CDR2 YFSETQ. Trimming shortened V by 1 base and J by 3 bases, and 10 bases separated the two germline ends. The CDR3 totals 14 residues. The CDR3 here is CASSLPAGKETQYF. The CDR3 DNA reads TGCGCCAGCAGCTTGCCTGCGGGTAAAGAGACCCAGTACTTC.

This chain connects TRBV6-1 to TRBJ2-4; D might be TRBD1 or TRBD2, each matching 5 bases. V lost 9 bases and J lost 3, with 6 bases in between. Germline assignment: CDR1 MNHNS and CDR2 SASEGT. The CDR3 has 11 amino acids. In DNA, the CDR3 is TGTGCCAGTGGGGGCAAAAACATTCAGTACTTC. This sequence encodes CASGGKNIQYF.

This clone was seen a single time. V and J are TRBV2 and TRBJ1-2; D ambiguous. Deletions cut 6 bases from V and 7 bases from J, with 18 bases between. The V gene's germline CDR1 is SNHLY and CDR2 FYNNEI. This CDR3 is 14 amino acids long. CDR3 DNA: TGTGCCAGCAGGGCCTTCGGGGTTAAGTCTGGCTACACCTTC. Residues: CASRAFGVKSGYTF.

The V and J genes are TRBV4-2 and TRBJ2-5; a weak D match, TRBD2 (6 bases). V was trimmed by 0 bases and J by 5 bases, leaving 22 bases between them. The germline CDR1 and CDR2 sequences are LGHNA and YNFKEQ. The CDR3 contains 18 residues. CDR3 protein: CASSQESGGARREETQYF. The CDR3 coding sequence is TGTGCCAGCAGCCAAGAATCAGGAGGGGCGCGCAGGGAGGAGACCCAGTACTTC.

In its sample, this clone was seen once. CDR3 DNA: TGCGCCAGCAGCCCGGAGGACAGCTCCCAAGAGACCCAGTACTTC. This translates into CASSPEDSSQETQYF. The genes are TRBV5-1 and TRBJ2-5; maybe TRBD1 (6 bases). CDR1 is SGHRS, CDR2 YFSETQ, per germline. CDR3 length equals 15 residues. The germline V and J ends were trimmed by 4 bases and 1 base, with 14 bases remaining between them. The variable domain in full, completed from reference TRBV5-1 and TRBJ2-5, reads KAGVTQTPRYLIKTRGQQVTLSCSPISGHRSVSWYQQTPGQGLQFLFEYFSETQRNKGNFPGRFSGRQFSNSRSEMNVSTLELGDSALYLCASSPEDSSQETQYFGPGTRLLVL.

This chain joins TRBV10-1 and TRBJ1-5; 10 nucleotides align to TRBD1. Germline V lookup: CDR1 WNHNN, CDR2 SYGVQD (reference sequence). The V and J ends lost 8 bases and 2 bases, in that order; junction bases with no gene match: 12. The CDR3 runs 17 residues. The CDR3 bases are TGCGCCAGCCCGGGACAGGGGATCTGGGGGGGCAATCAGCCCCAGCATTTT. This sequence encodes CASPGQGIWGGNQPQHF.

The chain recombines TRBV5-1 with TRBJ1-2, with D tentatively TRBD1 (6 bases). Germline V gene data show CDR1 as SGHRS and CDR2 as YFSETQ. The CDR3 has 14 residues. Trimming removed 4 bases from V and 10 bases from J, with 20 bases in between. The CDR3 DNA is TGCGCCAGCAGCCGCAGGACAGAATCTATGGACTACACCTTC. It codes for CASSRRTESMDYTF.

The gene calls are TRBV5-1 and TRBJ2-7, with 8 bases that match TRBD1. The CDR3 is 14 residues long. Germline CDR1 is SGHRS and CDR2 is YFSETQ. V was pared by 4 bases and J by 5 bases, with 8 bases of the junction left unmatched. This chain's CDR3 is CASSRGDRSNEQYF. DNA of the CDR3: TGCGCCAGCAGCCGTGGGGACAGGAGCAACGAGCAGTACTTC.

This chain connects TRBV19 to TRBJ1-4; unclear D gene. The CDR3 spans 14 residues. The V end lost 6 bases, the J end lost 0 bases, and 8 bases lay between the germline ends. Germline lookup yields CDR1 LNHDA and CDR2 SQIVND (reference sequence). CDR3 in amino acids: CASRNRATNEKLFF. The CDR3 nucleotides are TGTGCCAGTAGAAACAGAGCAACTAATGAAAAACTGTTTTTT.

The V call is TRBV12-5, the J call TRBJ2-2; 11 nucleotides line up with TRBD1. CDR1 is LGHNT and CDR2 is FRNRAP in the germline V gene. With 4 bases clipped from V and 0 bases from J, the junction kept 1 base outside the gene matches. The CDR3 totals 16 residues. The CDR3 DNA follows: TGTGCTAGTGGTTCGGGACAGGGGGCGAACACCGGGGAGCTGTTTTTT. Translation: CASGSGQGANTGELFF.

This rearrangement joins TRBV4-2 to TRBJ1-2; 10 bases match TRBD1. The CDR3 extends over 16 amino acids. Germline V gives CDR1 LGHNA, CDR2 YNFKEQ. Trimming removed 5 bases from V and 2 bases from J; junction bases left unmatched: 8. This CDR3 is CASSLSPGQGNYGYTF. As DNA, the CDR3 is TGTGCCAGCAGCTTAAGCCCGGGACAGGGGAACTATGGCTACACCTTC.

The genes are TRBV5-6 and TRBJ2-2; 7 bases are shared with TRBD1. Germline assignment: CDR1 SGHDT and CDR2 YYEEEE. The J segment lost 13 bases and the V segment lost 0 bases, leaving 9 bases of the junction unmatched. The CDR3 length is 14 residues. CDR3 region: CASSLGDSSLGLFF. CDR3 DNA: TGTGCCAGCAGCTTGGGGGACAGTTCGCTCGGGCTGTTTTTT.

V usage is TRBV27 and J usage is TRBJ2-7, with TRBD1 matching 7 bases. Unmatched junction bases numbered 5, after V lost 6 bases and J lost 3 bases. There are 13 residues in the CDR3. Germline V gene data show CDR1 as MNHEY and CDR2 as SMNVEV (reference sequence). The CDR3: CASRQGNIYEQYF. CDR3 nucleotide sequence: TGTGCCAGCAGACAGGGGAACATCTACGAGCAGTACTTC.

This clone was counted only a few times. The rearrangement links TRBV12-5 to TRBJ1-2, with no clear D. The V gene lost 7 bases and the J gene lost 13 bases, with 19 bases spanning the gap. This CDR3 contains 12 residues. Germline V gene sequence: CDR1 LGHNT, CDR2 FRNRAP. The CDR3 spells CASATLPTDCTF. The CDR3 DNA follows: TGTGCTAGTGCCACCCTCCCTACGGATTGCACCTTC.

The gene calls are TRBV7-2 and TRBJ2-1, with D possibly TRBD1 on 6 matching bases. CDR3 length equals 16 residues. Trimming stripped 2 bases from V and 9 bases from J, with 20 bases between. Germline V lookup: CDR1 SGHTA, CDR2 FQGNSA. Here the CDR3 DNA reads TGTGCCAGCAGCTTACAGGGGCGTATCCGGGTGGGTGAGCAGTTCTTC. This gives the protein CASSLQGRIRVGEQFF.

V usage is TRBV6-5 and J usage is TRBJ1-6; D is possibly TRBD1 (6 bases). The V gene's germline CDR1 is MNHEY and CDR2 SVGAGI. The CDR3 sequence is 14 residues long. Trimming cost V 6 bases and J 6 bases, with 12 bases left between them. Written as DNA, the CDR3 is TGTGCCAGCAGCCGGGACACCCTTAATTCACCCCTCCACTTT. Translated, it gives CASSRDTLNSPLHF.

The chain combines TRBV5-4 with TRBJ2-6; D unresolved. The germline V and J ends were trimmed by 0 bases and 3 bases, with 7 bases remaining between them. Germline lookup yields CDR1 SGHNT and CDR2 YYREEE (reference sequence). The CDR3 consists of 15 residues. The chain's CDR3 is CASSLGWGGANVLTF. The DNA for the CDR3 is TGTGCCAGCAGCTTGGGATGGGGTGGGGCCAACGTCCTGACTTTC.

The rearrangement uses TRBV6-5 and TRBJ2-7, with 9 nucleotides matching TRBD1. V shed 4 bases and J 4 bases; nucleotides not matched to a gene: 8. Germline V gene data show CDR1 as MNHEY and CDR2 as SVGAGI. This CDR3 has 15 residues. The CDR3 region is CASSSSLGQGYEQYF. The DNA of the CDR3 is TGTGCCAGCAGTTCCTCCCTTGGACAGGGGTACGAGCAGTACTTC.

This chain links TRBV27 with TRBJ2-6; TRBD2 might be the D (5 bases). The CDR3 runs to 16 residues. The germline V gene encodes CDR1 MNHEY and CDR2 SMNVEV (reference sequence). V was cut by 8 bases and J by 0 bases, with 14 bases left in between. In nucleotides, the CDR3 is TGTGCCAGCCAACGGCGGACTTACTCTGGGGCCAACGTCCTGACTTTC. Translation: CASQRRTYSGANVLTF.

The chain couples TRBV11-2 to TRBJ1-3; 8 bases fit TRBD1. Germline values: CDR1 SGHAT, CDR2 FQNNGV. The length of the CDR3 is 16 residues. Germline trimming cut 1 base from V and 2 bases from J; bases unmatched to any gene: 4. Here the CDR3 DNA reads TGTGCCAGCAGCTTAGCAGGACAGGGAACTGGAAACACCATATATTTT. Its protein is CASSLAGQGTGNTIYF.

V and J are TRBV29-1 and TRBJ2-3, with TRBD2 matching 10 bases. The ends lost 1 base at V and 8 bases at J; junction bases unmatched: 6. Germline V lookup: CDR1 SQVTM, CDR2 ANQGSEA. The CDR3 contains 14 residues. The CDR3 nucleotides read TGCAGCGTTGAAGGGGCTAGCGGGGGTGTTACGCAGTATTTT. Amino acids: CSVEGASGGVTQYF.